A selection of T cell receptor beta chains follows, all from one sample in a study of memory CD4+ T cells and cytomegalovirus serostatus. Produced via immunoSEQ multiplex PCR; TCRdb's table is partial and in-frame only. In the table there are tens of thousands of clones, roughly 77% of which are singletons. The specimen was memory CD4+ T cells from blood. These receptors were taken from an adult in good health and CMV-seropositive. CDR3s include the opening cysteine and the closing phenylalanine or tryptophan. D genes are given only for firm matches. Only some rows state a clone size, as once, few, many or a class for expanded clones.

clone_size j_call v_call d_call cdr3_nt cdr3_aa
NA TRBJ2-7 TRBV6-6 NA TGTGCCAGCAGCCTAACAGACTACGAGCAGTACTTC CASSLTDYEQYF
NA TRBJ2-1 TRBV2 TRBD2 TGTGCCAGCAGGACTAGCGGGACCAATGAGCAGTTCTTC CASRTSGTNEQFF
NA TRBJ2-3 TRBV11-3 NA TGTGCCAGCAGCCGAACGTGGGGGTCGGGGGCAGATACGCAGTATTTT CASSRTWGSGADTQYF
few TRBJ1-1 TRBV30 NA TGTGCCTGGAGCGGTGACGGGACTGAAGCTTTCTTT CAWSGDGTEAFF
once TRBJ2-3 TRBV5-1 TRBD2 TGCGCCAGCAGCCCGGGACTAGTCCGCGGCACAGATACGCAGTATTTT CASSPGLVRGTDTQYF
once TRBJ1-2 TRBV6-6 NA TGTGCCAGCAGTTCCTCCCCGGGGACCAACTATGGCTACACCTTC CASSSSPGTNYGYTF
NA TRBJ2-2 TRBV4-1 TRBD1 TGCGCCAGCAGTCCTTCAGGGGGATACACCGGGGAGCTGTTTTTT CASSPSGGYTGELFF
once TRBJ2-7 TRBV18 TRBD2 TGTGCCAGCTCCTCGACTAGCGGGAGCCACGAGCAGTACTTC CASSSTSGSHEQYF
NA TRBJ2-1 TRBV30 NA TGTGCCTGGAGTGCGGGGAATGAGCAGTTCTTC CAWSAGNEQFF
once TRBJ1-2 TRBV7-9 NA TGTGCCAGCACCCTAAACCGGGAGTCGCTAGATGGGAACAGTGGCTACACCTTC CASTLNRESLDGNSGYTF
few TRBJ2-5 TRBV7-3 TRBD2 TGTGCCAGCAGCTTAAATAGCGGGACCCAAGAGACCCAGTACTTC CASSLNSGTQETQYF
NA TRBJ2-1 TRBV10-3 TRBD1 TGTGCCATCAGTGTAGGACAGGGGGCCAATGAGCAGTTCTTC CAISVGQGANEQFF
once TRBJ2-4 TRBV9 TRBD1 TGTGCCAGCAGCGTAGTAGGGGGCTGGGACATTCAGTACTTC CASSVVGGWDIQYF
many TRBJ1-1 TRBV18 NA TGTGCCAGCTCACCATCTTTGAACACTGAAGCTTTCTTT CASSPSLNTEAFF
NA TRBJ2-3 TRBV5-1 TRBD1 TGCGCCACCAAAACAACAGGGGATGGAACAGATACGCAGTATTTT CATKTTGDGTDTQYF
NA TRBJ2-1 TRBV7-2 TRBD2 TGTGCCAGCAGCATGGGACTAGCGGGCTCCAATGAGCAGTTCTTC CASSMGLAGSNEQFF
NA TRBJ1-5 TRBV30 NA TGTGCCTGGAGTGTACCCGGGCGGCGTCAGCCCCAGCATTTT CAWSVPGRRQPQHF
NA TRBJ2-5 TRBV30 NA TGTGCCTGGAGTGTACAAGGGGGGACCCAGTACTTC CAWSVQGGTQYF
few TRBJ2-2 TRBV10-1 NA TGCGCCAGCAGTGAGTCGGGAAAAGGGGAGCTGTTTTTT CASSESGKGELFF
NA TRBJ1-5 TRBV28 NA TGTGCCAGCAGTGGGTTGGGAAAGACAAGGCTTCAGCCCCAGCATTTT CASSGLGKTRLQPQHF
few TRBJ1-3 TRBV5-1 NA TGCGCCAGCAGCCCGGATCGCTCTGGAAACACCATATATTTT CASSPDRSGNTIYF
NA TRBJ2-5 TRBV5-1 NA TGCGCCAGCAGCTTTAACCAAGAGACCCAGTACTTC CASSFNQETQYF
once TRBJ2-7 TRBV18 TRBD1 TGTGCCAGCTCGGGACAGGGGGCCTACGAGCAGTACTTC CASSGQGAYEQYF
NA TRBJ1-2 TRBV5-5 TRBD1 TGTGCCAGCAGCTTGGTCAGGGGGTCTAACTATGGCTACACCTTC CASSLVRGSNYGYTF
NA TRBJ1-1 TRBV28 TRBD1 TGTGCCAGCAGTTTCGTTTCGTGGACAGGGGGAGGTCACACTGAAGCTTTCTTT CASSFVSWTGGGHTEAFF
NA TRBJ1-2 TRBV5-1 TRBD1 TGCGCCAGCAGCTTGGCGGGACAGGGAATAGGCTACACCTTC CASSLAGQGIGYTF
NA TRBJ2-6 TRBV11-2 NA TGTGCCAGCAGCTTAGGCGGAAGCGTCCCTGGGGCCAACGTCCTGACTTTC CASSLGGSVPGANVLTF
once TRBJ1-2 TRBV6-5 NA TGTGCCAGCAGCCTTTCCTTCCACGGGGGCTACACCTTC CASSLSFHGGYTF
NA TRBJ1-2 TRBV28 NA TGTGCCAGCAGCGCCGGGTCCTTCTATGGCTACACCTTC CASSAGSFYGYTF
once TRBJ2-5 TRBV7-9 TRBD1 TGTGCCAGCAGCCCCATAACAGGGGTCCGAGAGACCCAGTACTTC CASSPITGVRETQYF